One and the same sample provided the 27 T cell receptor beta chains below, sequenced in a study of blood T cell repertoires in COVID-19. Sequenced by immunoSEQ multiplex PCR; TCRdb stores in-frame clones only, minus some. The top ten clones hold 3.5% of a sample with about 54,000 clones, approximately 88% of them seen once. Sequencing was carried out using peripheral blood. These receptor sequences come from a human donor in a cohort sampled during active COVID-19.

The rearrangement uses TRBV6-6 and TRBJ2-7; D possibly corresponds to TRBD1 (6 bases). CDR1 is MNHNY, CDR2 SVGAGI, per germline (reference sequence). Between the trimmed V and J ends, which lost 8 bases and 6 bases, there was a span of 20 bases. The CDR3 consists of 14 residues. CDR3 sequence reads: CASDQGGAGVEQYF. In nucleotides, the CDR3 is TGTGCCAGCGATCAGGGTGGAGCAGGGGTCGAGCAGTACTTC.

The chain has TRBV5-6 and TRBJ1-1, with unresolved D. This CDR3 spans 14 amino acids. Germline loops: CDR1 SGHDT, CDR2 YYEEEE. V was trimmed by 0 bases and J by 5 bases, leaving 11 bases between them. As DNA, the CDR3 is TGTGCCAGCAGCTTGGTTATCGGAGGGACTGAAGCTTTCTTT. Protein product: CASSLVIGGTEAFF.

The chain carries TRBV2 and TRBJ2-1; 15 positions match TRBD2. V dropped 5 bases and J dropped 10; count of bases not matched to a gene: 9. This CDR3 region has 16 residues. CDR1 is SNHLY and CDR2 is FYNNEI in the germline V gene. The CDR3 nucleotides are TGTGCCAGCAGTTATGGACTAGCGGGGGGGTTCGGCGAGCAGTTCTTC. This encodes CASSYGLAGGFGEQFF.

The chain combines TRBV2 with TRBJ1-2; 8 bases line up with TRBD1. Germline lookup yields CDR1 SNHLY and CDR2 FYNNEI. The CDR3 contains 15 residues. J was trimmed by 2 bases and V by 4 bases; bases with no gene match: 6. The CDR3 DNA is TGTGCCAGCAGTGTTGTGTGGACAGGGAACTATGGCTACACCTTC. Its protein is CASSVVWTGNYGYTF.

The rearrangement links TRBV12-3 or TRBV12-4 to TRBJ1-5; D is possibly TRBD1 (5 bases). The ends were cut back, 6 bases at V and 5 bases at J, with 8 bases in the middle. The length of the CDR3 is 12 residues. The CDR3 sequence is CASSPGYQPQHF. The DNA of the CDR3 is TGTGCCAGCAGCCCAGGGTATCAGCCCCAGCATTTT.

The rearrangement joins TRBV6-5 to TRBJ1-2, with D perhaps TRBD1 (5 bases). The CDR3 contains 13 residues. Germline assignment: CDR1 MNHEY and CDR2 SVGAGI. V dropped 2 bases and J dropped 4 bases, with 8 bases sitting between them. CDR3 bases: TGTGCCAGCAGTTACGGCGGGACCTATGGCTACACCTTC. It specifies CASSYGGTYGYTF.

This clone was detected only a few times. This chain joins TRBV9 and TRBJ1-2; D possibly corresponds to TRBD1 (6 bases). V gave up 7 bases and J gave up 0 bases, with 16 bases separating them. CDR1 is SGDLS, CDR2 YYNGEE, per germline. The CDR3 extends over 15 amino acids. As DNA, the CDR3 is TGTGCCAGCGGGGGGGCCGGGCCAGCTAACTATGGCTACACCTTC. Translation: CASGGAGPANYGYTF.

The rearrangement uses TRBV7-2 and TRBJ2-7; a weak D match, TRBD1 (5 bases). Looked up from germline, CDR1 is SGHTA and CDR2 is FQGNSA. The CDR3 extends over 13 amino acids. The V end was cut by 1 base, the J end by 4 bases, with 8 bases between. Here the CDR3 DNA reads TGTGCCAGCAGCTTAGGCTACAGGTACGAGCAGTACTTC. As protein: CASSLGYRYEQYF.

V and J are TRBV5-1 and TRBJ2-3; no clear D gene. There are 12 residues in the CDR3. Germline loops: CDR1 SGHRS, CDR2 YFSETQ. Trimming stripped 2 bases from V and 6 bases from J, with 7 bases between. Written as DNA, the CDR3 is TGCGCCAGCAGCTTCGAGGCGGATACGCAGTATTTT. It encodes CASSFEADTQYF.

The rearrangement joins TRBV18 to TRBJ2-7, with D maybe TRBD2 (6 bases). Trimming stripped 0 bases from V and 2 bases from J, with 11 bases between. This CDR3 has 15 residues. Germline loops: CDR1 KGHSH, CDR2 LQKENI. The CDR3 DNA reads TGTGCCAGCTCACCACCGGGGGGAATAACCTACGAGCAGTACTTC. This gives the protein CASSPPGGITYEQYF.

The CDR3 region has the DNA TGTGCCATCAGTGAGTCGTGGCAGGGGAACACCGGGGAGCTGTTTTTT. It yields the protein CAISESWQGNTGELFF. This chain links TRBV10-3 with TRBJ2-2; D is perhaps TRBD1 (5 bases). Germline V lookup: CDR1 ENHRY, CDR2 SYGVKD. The germline V and J ends were trimmed by 0 bases and 1 base, with 9 bases remaining between them. The CDR3 is 16 amino acids.

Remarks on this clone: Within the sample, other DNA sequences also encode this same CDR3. CDR3 sequence: CASSEPDYGYTF. The CDR3 bases are TGTGCCAGCAGTGAACCAGATTATGGCTACACCTTC. The rearrangement joins TRBV6-1 to TRBJ1-2; D is unclear. With 2 bases removed from V and 5 bases from J, the gap between germline ends came to 6 bases. The CDR3 has 12 amino acids. Germline V gene data show CDR1 as MNHNS and CDR2 as SASEGT.

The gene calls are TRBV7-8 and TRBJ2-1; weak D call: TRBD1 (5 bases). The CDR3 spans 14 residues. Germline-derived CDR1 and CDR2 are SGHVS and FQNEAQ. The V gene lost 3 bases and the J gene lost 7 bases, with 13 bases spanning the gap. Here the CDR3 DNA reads TGTGCCAGCAGCTTGTTTGGCCCAGGGAATGAGCAGTTCTTC. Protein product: CASSLFGPGNEQFF.

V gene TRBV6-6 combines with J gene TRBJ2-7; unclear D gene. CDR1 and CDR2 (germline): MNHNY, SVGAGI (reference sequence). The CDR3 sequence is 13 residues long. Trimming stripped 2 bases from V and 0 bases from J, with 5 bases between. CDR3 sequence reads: CASSYGGSYEQYF. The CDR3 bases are TGTGCCAGCAGTTACGGCGGCTCCTACGAGCAGTACTTC.

The CDR3 nucleotides are TGTGCCAGCAGCCAGGGACTAGCCACAGATACGCAGTATTTT. Translation gives CASSQGLATDTQYF. This rearrangement joins TRBV4-2 to TRBJ2-3, with TRBD2 matching over 9 bases. After removal of 3 bases from V and 2 bases from J, the junction contained 0 bases not matched to a gene. CDR1 LGHNA and CDR2 YNFKEQ come from the germline V gene. The CDR3 is 14 residues long.

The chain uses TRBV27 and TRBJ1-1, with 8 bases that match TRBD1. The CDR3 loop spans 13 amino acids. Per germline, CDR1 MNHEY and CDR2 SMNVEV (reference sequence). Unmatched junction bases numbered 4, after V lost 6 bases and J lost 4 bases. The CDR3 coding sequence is TGTGCCAGCAGCCGTGACAGGGGCACTGAAGCTTTCTTT. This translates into CASSRDRGTEAFF.

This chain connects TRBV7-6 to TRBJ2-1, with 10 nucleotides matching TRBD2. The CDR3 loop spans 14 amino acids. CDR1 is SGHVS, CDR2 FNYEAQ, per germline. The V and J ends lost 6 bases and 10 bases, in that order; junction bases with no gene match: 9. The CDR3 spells CASSLAGVGEEQFF. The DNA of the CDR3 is TGTGCCAGCAGTCTAGCGGGAGTCGGGGAGGAGCAGTTCTTC.

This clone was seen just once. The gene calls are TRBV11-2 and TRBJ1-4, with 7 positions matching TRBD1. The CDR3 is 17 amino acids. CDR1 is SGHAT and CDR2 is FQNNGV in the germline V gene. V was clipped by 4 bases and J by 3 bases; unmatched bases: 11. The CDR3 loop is CASSSRGPIGANEKLFF. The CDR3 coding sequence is TGTGCCAGCAGCTCGAGGGGGCCTATCGGGGCTAATGAAAAACTGTTTTTT.

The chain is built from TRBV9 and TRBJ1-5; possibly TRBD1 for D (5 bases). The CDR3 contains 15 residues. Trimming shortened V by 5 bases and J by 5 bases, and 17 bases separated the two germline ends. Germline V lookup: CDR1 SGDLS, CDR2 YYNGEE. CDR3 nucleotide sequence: TGTGCCAGCAGTCCCCATGGGGGGAAAGATCAGCCCCAGCATTTT. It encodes CASSPHGGKDQPQHF. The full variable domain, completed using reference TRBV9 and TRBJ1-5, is DSGVTQTPKHLITATGQRVTLRCSPRSGDLSVYWYQQSLDQGLQFLIQYYNGEERAKGNILERFSAQQFPDLHSELNLSSLELGDSALYFCASSPHGGKDQPQHFGDGTRLSIL.

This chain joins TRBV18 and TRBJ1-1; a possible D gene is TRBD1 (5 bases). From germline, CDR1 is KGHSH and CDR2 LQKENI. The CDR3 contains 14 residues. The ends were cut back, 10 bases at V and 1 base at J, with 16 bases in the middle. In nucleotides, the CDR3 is TGTGCCACCAACATCGGGGGAGGGAACACTGAAGCTTTCTTT. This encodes CATNIGGGNTEAFF.

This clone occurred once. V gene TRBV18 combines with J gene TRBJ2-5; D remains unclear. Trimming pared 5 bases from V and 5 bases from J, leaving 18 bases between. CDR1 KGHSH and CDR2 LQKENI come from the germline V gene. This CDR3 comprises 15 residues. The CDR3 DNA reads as TGTGCCAGCTCAGCCGTCGGCGGTAATCAGGAGACCCAGTACTTC. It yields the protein CASSAVGGNQETQYF.

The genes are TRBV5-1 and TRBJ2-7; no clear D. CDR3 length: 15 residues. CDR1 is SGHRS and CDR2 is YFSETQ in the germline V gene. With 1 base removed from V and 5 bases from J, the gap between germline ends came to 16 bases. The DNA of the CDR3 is TGCGCCAGCAGCTTGTCGCCTAAACCCAGCGACGAGCAGTACTTC. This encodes CASSLSPKPSDEQYF. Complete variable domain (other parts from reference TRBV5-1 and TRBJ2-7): KAGVTQTPRYLIKTRGQQVTLSCSPISGHRSVSWYQQTPGQGLQFLFEYFSETQRNKGNFPGRFSGRQFSNSRSEMNVSTLELGDSALYLCASSLSPKPSDEQYFGPGTRLTVT.

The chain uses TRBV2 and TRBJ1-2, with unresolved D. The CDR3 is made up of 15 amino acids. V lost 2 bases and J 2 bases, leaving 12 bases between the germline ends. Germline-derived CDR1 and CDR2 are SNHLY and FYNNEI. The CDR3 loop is CASSEMRGSNYGYTF. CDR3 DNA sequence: TGTGCCAGCAGTGAAATGAGAGGGTCGAACTATGGCTACACCTTC.

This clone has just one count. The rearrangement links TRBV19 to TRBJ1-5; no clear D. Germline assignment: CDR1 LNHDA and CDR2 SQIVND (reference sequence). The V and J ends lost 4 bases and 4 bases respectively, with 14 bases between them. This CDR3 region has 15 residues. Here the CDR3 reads CASSTFYAGNQPQHF. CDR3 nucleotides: TGTGCCAGTAGTACATTCTACGCGGGGAATCAGCCCCAGCATTTT.

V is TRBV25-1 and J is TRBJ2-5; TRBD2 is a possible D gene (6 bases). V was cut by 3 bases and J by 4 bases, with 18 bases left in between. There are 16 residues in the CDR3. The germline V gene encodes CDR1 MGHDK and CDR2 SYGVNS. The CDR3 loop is CASSDRNRGYRETQYF. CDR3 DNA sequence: TGTGCCAGCAGTGATCGCAACCGGGGGTATCGAGAGACCCAGTACTTC.

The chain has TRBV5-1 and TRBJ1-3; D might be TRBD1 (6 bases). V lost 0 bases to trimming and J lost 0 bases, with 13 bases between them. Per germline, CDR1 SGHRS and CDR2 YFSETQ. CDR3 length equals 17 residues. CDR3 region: CASSLVQGLSSGNTIYF. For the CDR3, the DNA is TGCGCCAGCAGCTTGGTACAGGGTCTTAGCTCTGGAAACACCATATATTTT.

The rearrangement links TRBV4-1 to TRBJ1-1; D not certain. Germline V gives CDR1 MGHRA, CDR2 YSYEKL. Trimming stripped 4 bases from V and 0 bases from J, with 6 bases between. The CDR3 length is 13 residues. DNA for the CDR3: TGCGCCAGCAGCCTTAACTTGAACACTGAAGCTTTCTTT. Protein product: CASSLNLNTEAFF.